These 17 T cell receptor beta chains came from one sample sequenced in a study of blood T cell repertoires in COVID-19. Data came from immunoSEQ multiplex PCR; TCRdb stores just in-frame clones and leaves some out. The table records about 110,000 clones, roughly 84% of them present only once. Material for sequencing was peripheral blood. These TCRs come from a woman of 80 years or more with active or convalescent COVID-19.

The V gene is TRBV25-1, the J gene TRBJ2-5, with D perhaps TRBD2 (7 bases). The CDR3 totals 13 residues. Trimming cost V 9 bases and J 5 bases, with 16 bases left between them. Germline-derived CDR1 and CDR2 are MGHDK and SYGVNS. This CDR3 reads CASARGAQETQYF. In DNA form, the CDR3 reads TGTGCCAGTGCTCGGGGGGCGCAGGAGACCCAGTACTTC.

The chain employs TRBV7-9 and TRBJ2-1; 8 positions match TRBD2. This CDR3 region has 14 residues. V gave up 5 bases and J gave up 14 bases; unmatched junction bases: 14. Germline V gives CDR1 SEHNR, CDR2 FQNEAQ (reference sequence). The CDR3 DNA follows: TGTGCCAGCAGCAACCCGGGACTAGATAATCGAAAGTTCTTC. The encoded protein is CASSNPGLDNRKFF.

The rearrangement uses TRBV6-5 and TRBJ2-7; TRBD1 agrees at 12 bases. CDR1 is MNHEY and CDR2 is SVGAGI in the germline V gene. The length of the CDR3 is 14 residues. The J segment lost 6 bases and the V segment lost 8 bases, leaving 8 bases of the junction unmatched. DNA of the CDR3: TGTGCCAGCCCGCCCCGGGACAGGGGGCCCGAGCAGTACTTC. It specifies CASPPRDRGPEQYF.

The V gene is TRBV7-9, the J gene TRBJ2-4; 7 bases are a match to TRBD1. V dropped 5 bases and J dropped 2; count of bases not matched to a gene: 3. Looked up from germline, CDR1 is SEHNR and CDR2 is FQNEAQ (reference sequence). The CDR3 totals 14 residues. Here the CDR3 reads CASSEQGSKNIQYF. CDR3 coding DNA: TGTGCCAGCAGCGAACAGGGGTCCAAAAACATTCAGTACTTC.

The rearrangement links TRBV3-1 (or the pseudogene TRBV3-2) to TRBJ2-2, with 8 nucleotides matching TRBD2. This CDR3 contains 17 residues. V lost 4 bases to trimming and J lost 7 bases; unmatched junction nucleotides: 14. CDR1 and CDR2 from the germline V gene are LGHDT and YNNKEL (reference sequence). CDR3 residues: CASSPAGTRIIGGELFF. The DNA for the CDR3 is TGTGCCAGCAGCCCCGCCGGGACTAGAATTATAGGCGGGGAGCTGTTTTTT.

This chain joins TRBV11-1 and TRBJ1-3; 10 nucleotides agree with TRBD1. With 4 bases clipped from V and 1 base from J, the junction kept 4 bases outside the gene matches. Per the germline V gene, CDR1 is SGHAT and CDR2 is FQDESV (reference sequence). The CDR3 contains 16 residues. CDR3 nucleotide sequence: TGTGCCAGCAGCTCTCGGACAGGGGGGTCTGGAAACACCATATATTTT. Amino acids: CASSSRTGGSGNTIYF.

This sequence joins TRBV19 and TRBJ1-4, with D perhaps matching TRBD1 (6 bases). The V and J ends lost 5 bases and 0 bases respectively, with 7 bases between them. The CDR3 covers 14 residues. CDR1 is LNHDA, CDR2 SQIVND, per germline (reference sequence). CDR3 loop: CASSEGATNEKLFF. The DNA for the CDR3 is TGTGCCAGTAGTGAGGGGGCAACTAATGAAAAACTGTTTTTT.

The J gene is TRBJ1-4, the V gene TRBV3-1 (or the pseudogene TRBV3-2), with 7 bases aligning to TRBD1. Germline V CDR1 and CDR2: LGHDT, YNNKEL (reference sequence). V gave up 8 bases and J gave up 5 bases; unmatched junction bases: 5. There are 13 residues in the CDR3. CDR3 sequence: CASAGTANEKLFF. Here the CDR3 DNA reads TGTGCCAGCGCCGGGACAGCGAATGAAAAACTGTTTTTT.

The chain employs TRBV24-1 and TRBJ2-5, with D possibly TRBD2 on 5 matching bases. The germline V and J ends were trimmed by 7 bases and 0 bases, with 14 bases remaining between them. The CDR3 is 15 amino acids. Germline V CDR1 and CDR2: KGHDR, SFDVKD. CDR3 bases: TGTGCCACCAGCAGTCCACGGGAAAACCAAGAGACCCAGTACTTC. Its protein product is CATSSPRENQETQYF.

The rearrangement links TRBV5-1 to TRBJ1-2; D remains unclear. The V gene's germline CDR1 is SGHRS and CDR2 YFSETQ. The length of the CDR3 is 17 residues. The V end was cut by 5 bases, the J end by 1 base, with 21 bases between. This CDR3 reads CASRLISSPRNNYGYTF. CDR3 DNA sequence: TGCGCCAGCAGGTTAATCAGCAGTCCCAGGAATAACTATGGCTACACCTTC.

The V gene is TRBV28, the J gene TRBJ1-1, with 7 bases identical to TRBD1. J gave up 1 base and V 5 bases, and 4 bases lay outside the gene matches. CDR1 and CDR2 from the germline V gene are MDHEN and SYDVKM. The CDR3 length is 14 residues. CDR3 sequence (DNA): TGTGCCAGCAGTCCGACAGGGAGGAACACTGAAGCTTTCTTT. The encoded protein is CASSPTGRNTEAFF.

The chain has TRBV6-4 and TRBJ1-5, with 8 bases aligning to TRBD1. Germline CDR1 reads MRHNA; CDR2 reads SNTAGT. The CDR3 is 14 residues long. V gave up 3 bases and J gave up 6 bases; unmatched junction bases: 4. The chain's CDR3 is CASSEAGGSQPQHF. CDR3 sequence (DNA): TGTGCCAGCAGTGAAGCAGGGGGCAGTCAGCCCCAGCATTTT.

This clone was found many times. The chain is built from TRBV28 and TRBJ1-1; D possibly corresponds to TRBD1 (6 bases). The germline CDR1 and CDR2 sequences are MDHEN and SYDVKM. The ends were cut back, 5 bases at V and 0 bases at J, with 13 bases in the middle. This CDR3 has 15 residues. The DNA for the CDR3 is TGTGCCAGCAGTCCCAGGGGAGAGGTGAACACTGAAGCTTTCTTT. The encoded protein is CASSPRGEVNTEAFF.

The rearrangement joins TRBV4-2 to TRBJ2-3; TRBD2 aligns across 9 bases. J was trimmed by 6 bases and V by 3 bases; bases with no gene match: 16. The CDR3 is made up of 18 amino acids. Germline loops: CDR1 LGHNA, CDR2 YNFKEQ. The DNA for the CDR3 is TGTGCCAGCAGCCAGAGGACTAGCGTCCATTTCACCCTGGATACGCAGTATTTT. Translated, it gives CASSQRTSVHFTLDTQYF.

CDR3 loop: CASRTPGQVGLEKLFF. Here the CDR3 DNA reads TGCGCCAGCAGAACCCCGGGACAGGTGGGGTTGGAAAAACTGTTTTTT. The chain uses TRBV23-1 and TRBJ1-4; 8 bases line up with TRBD1. TRBV23-1 falls under the ORF class, with uncertain function. The junction had 14 bases not matched to a gene; V was cut back by 6 bases and J by 8 bases. This CDR3 region has 16 residues.

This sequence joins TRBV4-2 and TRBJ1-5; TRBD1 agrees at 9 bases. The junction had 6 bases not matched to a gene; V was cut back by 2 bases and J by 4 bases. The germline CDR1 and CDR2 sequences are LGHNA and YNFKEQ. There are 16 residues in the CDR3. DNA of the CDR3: TGTGCCAGCAGCCAAACACAGGGGGCATTGAATCAGCCCCAGCATTTT. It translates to CASSQTQGALNQPQHF.

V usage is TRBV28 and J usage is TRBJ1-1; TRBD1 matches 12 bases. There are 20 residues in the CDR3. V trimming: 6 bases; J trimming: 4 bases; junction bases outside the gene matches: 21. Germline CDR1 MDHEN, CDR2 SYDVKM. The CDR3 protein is CASSRALLLRDRGRITEAFF. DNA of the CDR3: TGTGCCAGCAGCCGAGCCCTCCTGCTAAGGGACAGGGGGCGGATCACTGAAGCTTTCTTT.